Shown below are 27 T cell receptor beta chains from a single sample sequenced in a study of regulatory T cells in long-lasting Graves disease. The sample's time point: newly diagnosed GD, antithyroid drugs for less than 3 months. Preparation of the TCR library used RNA extracted from PBMCs. Building of the TCR beta libraries involved iRepertoire HTBI primers and Arm-PCR of CDR3 regions. MiXCR was run by TCRdb on the multiplex PCR reads, yielding one entry per CDR3 protein. Of around 400,000 distinct CDR3 sequences listed, over 12% are singletons. These same records also appear under a second study, on T cells in Graves' hyperthyroidism and ophthalmopathy.

Sample: peripheral blood mononuclear cells (PBMCs), taken at new diagnosis, from a patient treated with antithyroid drugs. These receptors were collected from a woman in her forties with Graves disease.

This clonotype turned up a few times. This sequence joins TRBV4-1 and TRBJ1-5; no clear D gene. Germline CDR1 reads MGHRA; CDR2 reads YSYEKL. Trimming took 0 bases from V and 2 from J, leaving 8 bases between them. The CDR3 loop spans 15 amino acids. This CDR3 is CASSQDLYRNQPQHF. The CDR3 DNA reads TGCGCCAGCAGCCAAGATCTATACCGCAATCAGCCCCAGCATTTT.

This clonotype was counted between two and nine times. Just one base apart from a much larger clone, this may be a read error. The V call is TRBV11-2, the J call TRBJ2-1, with TRBD1 as a possible D gene (5 bases). This CDR3 spans 11 amino acids. Germline V gene data show CDR1 as SGHAT and CDR2 as FQNNGV. The CDR3 is CASTLDNEQLF. The CDR3 nucleotides read TGTGCCAGCACCCTGGACAATGAGCAGCTCTTC.

This clonotype was seen a few times. The V and J genes are TRBV7-9 and TRBJ2-1, with D possibly being TRBD1 (6 bases). From germline, CDR1 is SEHNR and CDR2 FQNEAQ (reference sequence). Trimming cost V 5 bases and J 0 bases, with 11 bases left between them. CDR3 length: 15 residues. The CDR3 region is CASSQTTGSYNEQFF. As DNA, the CDR3 is TGTGCCAGCAGCCAGACGACAGGCTCCTACAATGAGCAGTTCTTC.

The sample holds many counts of this clonotype. V is TRBV3-1 and J is TRBJ1-5; no clear D. This CDR3 is built from 14 residues. V was cut by 1 base and J by 1 base, with 5 bases left in between. Germline loops: CDR1 LGHDT, CDR2 YNNKEL (reference sequence). The CDR3 loop reads CASSQGRSNQPQHF. The CDR3 DNA follows: TGTGCCAGCAGCCAAGGTAGGAGCAATCAGCCCCAGCATTTT.

This chain connects TRBV11-3 to TRBJ2-7; 8 positions match TRBD1. Trimming cost V 4 bases and J 5 bases; bases outside gene matches: 10. Germline V gene sequence: CDR1 SGHNT, CDR2 YENEEA. This CDR3 is built from 15 residues. CDR3 sequence (DNA): TGTGCCAGCAGCTCAGGGGACAGGCTTTACAACGAGCAGTACTTC. Translated, it gives CASSSGDRLYNEQYF. The whole variable domain, remainder taken from reference TRBV11-3 and TRBJ2-7, is EAGVVQSPRYKIIEKKQPVAFWCNPISGHNTLYWYLQNLGQGPELLIRYENEEAVDDSQLPKDRFSAERLKGVDSTLKIQPAELGDSAVYLCASSSGDRLYNEQYFGPGTRLTVT.

This clonotype was seen ten or more times. The chain employs TRBV12-3 or TRBV12-4 and TRBJ2-5; D is undetermined. V was clipped by 6 bases and J by 10 bases, with 12 bases between them. This CDR3 is 11 amino acids long. The CDR3 DNA sequence: TGTGCCAGCAGCCCCGGACGGAGCCAGTACTTC. Amino acids: CASSPGRSQYF.

This clonotype was seen ten or more times. This chain uses TRBV10-3 with TRBJ1-2; D not resolved. V lost 0 bases to trimming and J lost 5 bases, with 10 bases between them. There are 14 residues in the CDR3. The V gene's germline CDR1 is ENHRY and CDR2 SYGVKD. Here the CDR3 DNA reads TGTGCCATCAGTGAGTCAGGCACGAAATATGGCTACACCTTC. Translated, it gives CAISESGTKYGYTF.

V and J are TRBV30 and TRBJ1-4; D remains ambiguous. This CDR3 comprises 13 residues. The V end was cut by 8 bases, the J end by 6 bases, with 16 bases between. CDR1 and CDR2 (germline): GTSNPN, SVGIG (reference sequence). For the CDR3, the DNA is TGTGCCCGCAAACGGCACAACGATGAAAAACTGTTTTTT. Translating it yields CARKRHNDEKLFF. The full variable domain, rest sourced from reference TRBV30 and TRBJ1-4, is SQTIHQWPATLVQPVGSPLSLECTVEGTSNPNLYWYRQAAGRGLQLLFYSVGIGQISSEVPQNLSASRPQDRQFILSSKKLLLSDSGFYLCARKRHNDEKLFFGSGTQLSVL.

In this sample, this clonotype turned up many times. The rearrangement uses TRBV15 and TRBJ2-3, with 10 bases fitting TRBD1. There are 15 residues in the CDR3. With V trimmed by 2 bases and J by 5 bases, 4 bases remained unmatched. The germline V gene has CDR1 LNHNV and CDR2 YYDKDF (reference sequence). The CDR3 reads CATSRRQGAEDTQYF. CDR3 nucleotide sequence: TGTGCCACCAGCAGAAGACAGGGGGCCGAAGATACGCAGTATTTT.

The table lists this clonotype with a few counts. This chain links TRBV20-1 with TRBJ2-1; 7 bases are a match to TRBD2. V lost 0 bases and J lost 4; bases outside the gene matches: 12. The CDR3 extends over 17 amino acids. CDR1 is DFQATT, CDR2 SNEGSKA, per germline (reference sequence). CDR3 nucleotide sequence: TGCAGTGCTAGAGATAGGCAAGGCGGGAGTAATTACAATGAGCAGTTCTTC. It codes for CSARDRQGGSNYNEQFF.

This clonotype was seen repeatedly, ten times or more. V and J are TRBV11-2 and TRBJ2-1; D remains unclear. Trimming shortened V by 0 bases and J by 0 bases, and 6 bases separated the two germline ends. Germline CDR1 SGHAT, CDR2 FQNNGV. The CDR3 spans 15 residues. The CDR3 region is CASSLEGDSYNEQFF. The CDR3 DNA follows: TGTGCCAGCAGCTTAGAAGGTGACTCCTACAATGAGCAGTTCTTC.

A remark on this clonotype: Just one base apart from a much larger clone, this may be a read error. The J gene is TRBJ2-7, the V gene TRBV6-1; TRBD1 might be the D (5 bases). The CDR3 sequence is 13 residues long. Germline CDR1 reads MNHNS; CDR2 reads SASEGT. The V gene lost 7 bases and the J gene lost 6 bases, with 16 bases spanning the gap. The CDR3 spells CASMDPQGLEQYF. The CDR3 bases are TGTGCCAGCATGGACCCTCAGGGTCTCGAGCAGTACTTC.

The chain employs TRBV28 and TRBJ1-5; D is uncertain. This CDR3 is built from 13 residues. The ends were cut back, 2 bases at V and 3 bases at J, with 5 bases in the middle. Looked up from germline, CDR1 is MDHEN and CDR2 is SYDVKM. DNA of the CDR3: TGTGCCAGCAGTTTAACGAACAATCAGCCCCAGCATTTT. As protein: CASSLTNNQPQHF.

In its sample, this clonotype was seen many times. In DNA, the CDR3 is TGTGCCAGCAGTTTGGGCAGAGGGTTCCTCTACGAGCAGTACTTC. Its protein product is CASSLGRGFLYEQYF. The chain is built from TRBV12-3 or TRBV12-4 and TRBJ2-7; possibly TRBD2 for D (5 bases). The CDR3 has 15 amino acids. V lost 3 bases and J lost 3, with 15 bases in between.

This clonotype was observed at least ten times. The CDR3 sequence is CASRWGETQYF. Here the CDR3 DNA reads TGTGCCAGCAGGTGGGGAGAGACCCAGTACTTC. J is TRBJ2-5 and V is TRBV27; D is unclear. V lost 6 bases to trimming and J lost 4 bases, with 6 bases between them. CDR1 is MNHEY, CDR2 SMNVEV, per germline (reference sequence). The CDR3 is made up of 11 amino acids.

The chain recombines TRBV12-3 or TRBV12-4 with TRBJ1-1, with 7 bases fitting TRBD1. V lost 10 bases, J lost 3 bases, and 8 bases stayed unmatched. This CDR3 region has 13 residues. The CDR3 DNA reads as TGTGCCACCACAGGGGATCAGGACACTGAAGCTTTCTTT. This gives the protein CATTGDQDTEAFF.

This chain joins TRBV7-3 and TRBJ2-1; TRBD1 or TRBD2 may be the D gene (5 bases each). V lost 4 bases and J lost 6, with 7 bases in between. CDR1 is SGHTA and CDR2 is FQGTGA in the germline V gene. This CDR3 is 12 amino acids long. The CDR3 protein is CASSSGSNEQFF. The CDR3 nucleotides read TGTGCCAGCAGCTCAGGGAGCAATGAGCAGTTCTTC. The whole variable domain, filled in from reference TRBV7-3 and TRBJ2-1, reads GAGVSQTPSNKVTEKGKYVELRCDPISGHTALYWYRQSLGQGPEFLIYFQGTGAADDSGLPNDRFFAVRPEGSVSTLKIQRTERGDSAVYLCASSSGSNEQFFGPGTRLTVL.

The CDR3 nucleotides are TGCGCCAGCAGCTTGGCCCTGCAGGGACAGCCCTACGAGCAGTACTTC. Protein: CASSLALQGQPYEQYF. The chain is built from TRBV5-1 and TRBJ2-7, with 7 bases matching TRBD1. The germline V gene has CDR1 SGHRS and CDR2 YFSETQ. The CDR3 has 16 residues. The V gene end was trimmed by 0 bases and the J gene end by 2 bases; junction bases not matched to a gene: 8.

In its sample, this clonotype was seen many times. CDR3 amino acids: CASRTYFGGAASYEQYF. The CDR3 DNA sequence: TGTGCCAGCAGGACCTACTTTGGGGGCGCGGCCTCCTACGAGCAGTACTTC. The chain joins TRBV11-2 to TRBJ2-7, with D tentatively TRBD1 (6 bases). Germline loops: CDR1 SGHAT, CDR2 FQNNGV. Between the trimmed V and J ends, which lost 6 bases and 0 bases, there was a span of 21 bases. CDR3 size: 17 residues.

This clonotype was picked up many times. The chain combines TRBV7-9 with TRBJ2-1; D is unclear. Trimming stripped 4 bases from V and 2 bases from J, with 12 bases between. The CDR3 sequence is 15 residues long. The germline V gene encodes CDR1 SEHNR and CDR2 FQNEAQ (reference sequence). CDR3 sequence reads: CASSSFWPTYNEQFF. For the CDR3, the DNA is TGTGCCAGCAGCTCCTTTTGGCCTACCTACAATGAGCAGTTCTTC.

This chain uses TRBV20-1 with TRBJ2-3, with TRBD2 identical over 13 bases. From germline, CDR1 is DFQATT and CDR2 SNEGSKA (reference sequence). The CDR3 totals 18 residues. The ends lost 2 bases at V and 3 bases at J; junction bases unmatched: 11. DNA for the CDR3: TGCAGTGCTAGACAGTGGACTAGCGGGAGAGAGGGAACAGATACGCAGTATTTT. Translating it yields CSARQWTSGREGTDTQYF.

Concerning this clonotype: A single base separates this from a much larger clone, so it may be a read error. V and J are TRBV10-3 and TRBJ1-2, with 7 nucleotides matching TRBD1. Germline trimming cut 10 bases from V and 4 bases from J; bases unmatched to any gene: 6. Germline-derived CDR1 and CDR2 are ENHRY and SYGVKD. The CDR3 length is 12 residues. The CDR3 protein is CATAGTVYGYTF. The DNA for the CDR3 is TGTGCCACAGCCGGGACAGTCTATGGCTACACCTTC.

This clonotype was detected many times. This chain uses TRBV3-1 with TRBJ2-3, with unresolved D. CDR1 and CDR2 (germline): LGHDT, YNNKEL (reference sequence). This CDR3 contains 13 residues. The ends were cut back, 1 base at V and 8 bases at J, with 10 bases in the middle. In nucleotides, the CDR3 is TGTGCCAGCAGCCAAGCCCCAGGTGGTACGCAGTATTTT. Its translation: CASSQAPGGTQYF.

This chain links TRBV28 with TRBJ1-2, with 7 bases that match TRBD1. The CDR3 is 14 residues long. With 1 base clipped from V and 3 bases from J, the junction kept 2 bases outside the gene matches. Germline V gene data show CDR1 as MDHEN and CDR2 as SYDVKM. CDR3 loop: CASSLSDRDYGYTF. CDR3 coding DNA: TGTGCCAGCAGTTTATCAGACAGGGACTATGGCTACACCTTC.

This clonotype was detected many times. The rearrangement links TRBV19 to TRBJ1-5; 7 nucleotides match TRBD1. The CDR3 has 15 residues. Unmatched junction bases numbered 16, after V lost 8 bases and J lost 9 bases. The germline gives CDR1 LNHDA, CDR2 SQIVND (reference sequence). For the CDR3, the DNA is TGTGCCAGTCTTTCCTCCGGACAGGCCGTAATGCCCCAGCATTTT. Its translation is CASLSSGQAVMPQHF. Looking up the rest from reference TRBV19 and TRBJ1-5 gives the full variable domain: DGGITQSPKYLFRKEGQNVTLSCEQNLNHDAMYWYRQDPGQGLRLIYYSQIVNDFQKGDIAEGYSVSREKKESFPLTVTSAQKNPTAFYLCASLSSGQAVMPQHFGDGTRLSIL.

This clonotype showed up many times. At one of its ends the junction is not consistent with the germline gene, which may arise from a read error. V and J are TRBV7-3 and TRBJ1-1; D is perhaps TRBD1 (6 bases). There are 13 residues in the CDR3. From germline, CDR1 is SGHTA and CDR2 FQGTGA. The CDR3 loop reads CASSLTRDTEAFF. Written as DNA, the CDR3 is TGTGCCAGCAGCTTAACTAGGGACACCGAAGCTTTCTTT.

The sample holds many counts of this clonotype. The V and J genes are TRBV27 and TRBJ2-7; 9 bases line up with TRBD1. The CDR3 spans 15 residues. Germline lookup yields CDR1 MNHEY and CDR2 SMNVEV (reference sequence). Losses at the gene ends were 4 bases for V and 4 bases for J; bases not matched to a gene: 8. CDR3 in DNA: TGTGCCAGCAGTTCCACCCACAGGGGGCGTTACGAGCAGTACTTC. Encoded protein: CASSSTHRGRYEQYF.